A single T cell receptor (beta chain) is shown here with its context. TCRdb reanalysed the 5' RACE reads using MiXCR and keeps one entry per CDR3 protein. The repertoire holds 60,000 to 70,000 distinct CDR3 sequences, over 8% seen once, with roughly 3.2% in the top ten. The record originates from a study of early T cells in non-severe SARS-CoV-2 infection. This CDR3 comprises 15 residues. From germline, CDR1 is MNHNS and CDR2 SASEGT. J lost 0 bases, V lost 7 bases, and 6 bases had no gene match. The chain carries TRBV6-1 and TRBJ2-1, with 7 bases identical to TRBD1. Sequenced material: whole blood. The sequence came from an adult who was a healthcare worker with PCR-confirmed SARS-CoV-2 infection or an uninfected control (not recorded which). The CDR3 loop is CASTLRQGSYNEQFF. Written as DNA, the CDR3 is TGTGCCAGCACCCTTCGACAGGGCTCCTACAATGAGCAGTTCTTC.